The rows below give T cell receptor beta chains drawn from one sample of a study of B cell selection in AIRE deficiency. Profiled with immunoSEQ multiplex PCR; TCRdb holds only in-frame clones, not every one. The data hold 23,000 or so clones, with around nine tenths observed a single time. Specimen: CD4+CD25+ Tregs sorted from PBMCs. All receptors derive from a human donor in good health. Both conserved end residues are part of each CDR3. D genes are given only for firm matches. The size of a clone is reported for some rows only, either as once, few or many, or as a class for expanded clones.

>NA|TRBV29-1|TRBD1|TRBJ2-2
CSVEVGRGLRRNRGAVF
TGCAGCGTTGAAGTGGGTAGGGGGCTTAGGAGAAACCGGGGAGCTGTTTTT
>NA|TRBV4-1|NA|TRBJ2-7
CASSQDGGLAYPYEQYF
TGCGCCAGCAGCCAAGATGGAGGGCTAGCGTACCCCTACGAGCAGTACTTC
>few|TRBV25-1|TRBD2|TRBJ2-1
CASSEYRGSEQFF
TGTGCCAGCAGTGAATATCGCGGGAGTGAGCAGTTCTTC
>NA|TRBV10-3|TRBD1|TRBJ1-2
CAISQGGANGYTF
TGTGCCATCAGTCAGGGGGGGGCAAACGGCTACACCTTC
>once|TRBV5-1|TRBD2|TRBJ2-1
CASSLGTSGNYNEQFF
TGCGCCAGCAGCTTGGGGACTAGCGGGAACTACAATGAGCAGTTCTTC
>once|TRBV7-6|NA|TRBJ1-6
CASSLEFSPLHF
TGTGCCAGCAGCTTAGAATTTTCACCCCTCCACTTT
>NA|TRBV6-5|TRBD1|TRBJ2-5
CASSYLTGGETQYF
TGTGCCAGCAGTTACTTGACAGGGGGCGAGACCCAGTACTTC
>NA|TRBV18|TRBD1|TRBJ1-4
CASSPGTGGEKLFF
TGTGCCAGCTCACCTGGGACAGGCGGTGAAAAACTGTTTTTT
>NA|TRBV6-4|NA|TRBJ1-1
CASSAAPGITEAFF
TGTGCCAGCAGTGCCGCTCCAGGGATAACTGAAGCTTTCTTT
>NA|TRBV10-3|NA|TRBJ1-1
CAIRGWGATEAFF
TGTGCCATCCGGGGGTGGGGGGCCACTGAAGCTTTCTTT
>once|TRBV7-3|NA|TRBJ2-7
CASSLVGREAYEQYF
TGTGCCAGCAGCTTAGTTGGGCGAGAGGCCTACGAGCAGTACTTC
>NA|TRBV20-1|NA|TRBJ1-1
CSASWNTEAFF
TGCAGTGCTAGCTGGAACACTGAAGCTTTCTTT
>NA|TRBV10-3|TRBD2|TRBJ2-1
CAITRGETSVNEQFF
TGTGCCATCACCCGAGGGGAGACTAGCGTCAATGAGCAGTTCTTC
>NA|TRBV18|TRBD2|TRBJ2-7
CASSLRRRSGSYEQYF
TGTGCCAGCTCACTCAGGCGGCGGAGCGGGAGTTACGAGCAGTACTTC
>NA|TRBV30|NA|TRBJ2-2
CAWSRRGLTGELFF
TGTGCCTGGAGCCGGCGGGGGCTCACCGGGGAGCTGTTTTTT
>NA|TRBV10-3|TRBD2|TRBJ2-3
CAISADSGRRPDTQYF
TGTGCCATCAGCGCTGATAGCGGGAGACGTCCAGATACGCAGTATTTT
>NA|TRBV27|NA|TRBJ2-5
CASSLSHQETQYF
TGTGCCAGCAGTTTATCGCACCAAGAGACCCAGTACTTC
>NA|TRBV6-1|NA|TRBJ1-1
CASRQSRGNTEAFF
TGTGCCAGCAGGCAGAGCCGCGGGAACACTGAAGCTTTCTTT
>NA|TRBV7-9|NA|TRBJ2-3
CASSFSGRGTDTQYF
TGTGCCAGCAGCTTTTCCGGCAGGGGCACAGATACGCAGTATTTT
>NA|TRBV5-1|TRBD1|TRBJ2-7
CASSLRDRVSYEQYF
TGCGCCAGCAGCCTGCGGGACAGGGTATCCTACGAGCAGTACTTC
>NA|TRBV5-1|NA|TRBJ1-5
CASSLEGYSNQPQHF
TGCGCCAGCAGCTTGGAAGGGTATAGCAATCAGCCCCAGCATTTT
>NA|TRBV4-2|TRBD2|TRBJ2-1
CASSQGLAGGEQFF
TGTGCCAGCAGCCAAGGACTAGCGGGAGGGGAGCAGTTCTTC
>NA|TRBV10-3|NA|TRBJ2-2
CAISESRPFGGELFF
TGTGCCATCAGTGAGTCGCGGCCATTCGGCGGGGAGCTGTTTTTT
>NA|TRBV18|NA|TRBJ2-7
CASSRTEVSSYEQYF
TGTGCCAGCTCACGGACAGAAGTTAGCTCCTACGAGCAGTACTTC
>NA|TRBV6-1|NA|TRBJ1-2
CASRPPGQPYTF
TGTGCCAGCAGACCCCCAGGACAGCCCTACACCTTC
>once|TRBV11-2|NA|TRBJ2-7
CASSSSYEQYF
TGTGCCAGCAGCTCATCCTACGAGCAGTACTTC
>NA|TRBV7-7|TRBD2|TRBJ2-5
CASSQGTSNEGQETQYF
TGTGCCAGCAGCCAGGGGACTAGCAACGAAGGACAAGAGACCCAGTACTTC
>NA|TRBV18|TRBD2|TRBJ2-1
CASSPLAGSINDEQFF
TGTGCCAGCTCACCGCTAGCGGGATCAATTAACGATGAGCAGTTCTTC
>NA|TRBV6-6|TRBD2|TRBJ2-1
CASRGLAGGYNEQFF
TGTGCCAGCAGAGGACTAGCGGGGGGTTACAATGAGCAGTTCTTC
>NA|TRBV9|TRBD1|TRBJ2-3
CASSVVGGGDTQYF
TGTGCCAGCAGCGTAGTAGGGGGCGGCGATACGCAGTATTTT
>NA|TRBV5-3|NA|TRBJ1-3
CASSLDTSSGNTIYF
TGTGCCAGCAGCCTGGACACGAGCTCTGGAAACACCATATATTTT
>NA|TRBV2|TRBD1|TRBJ1-3
CASSTRDRGHTIYF
TGTGCCAGCAGTACCCGGGACAGGGGTCACACCATATATTTT
>NA|TRBV5-4|TRBD2|TRBJ2-1
CASSPGGRNDEQFF
TGTGCCAGCAGCCCGGGGGGTAGGAACGATGAGCAGTTCTTC
>NA|TRBV27|TRBD2|TRBJ2-5
CASRTRASGGTAETQYF
TGTGCCAGCAGAACCAGGGCTAGCGGGGGCACAGCAGAGACCCAGTACTTC
>NA|TRBV5-1|NA|TRBJ2-5
CASSLGWGETQYF
TGCGCCAGCAGCTTGGGATGGGGGGAGACCCAGTACTTC
>NA|TRBV7-8|TRBD2|TRBJ2-7
CASSLLVGHSGRGLEQYF
TGTGCCAGCAGCCTCCTAGTAGGGCATAGCGGGAGGGGTTTAGAGCAGTACTTC
>NA|TRBV7-9|TRBD2|TRBJ2-7
CASSLGLAGTSYEQYF
TGTGCCAGCAGCTTAGGACTAGCGGGGACCTCCTACGAGCAGTACTTC
>NA|TRBV18|TRBD2|TRBJ2-2
CASSPRLAGGDGELFF
TGTGCCAGCTCACCGAGACTAGCGGGAGGTGACGGGGAGCTGTTTTTT
>NA|TRBV12-5|TRBD1|TRBJ1-2
CAVRTGGRYYGYTF
TGTGCTGTAAGGACAGGGGGCCGTTACTATGGCTACACCTTC
>NA|TRBV30|NA|TRBJ2-2
CAWSVIAGELFF
TGTGCCTGGAGTGTAATTGCCGGGGAGCTGTTTTTT
>once|TRBV6-9|TRBD1|TRBJ1-3
CASSYGTASGNTIYF
TGTGCCAGCAGTTACGGGACAGCCTCTGGAAACACCATATATTTT
>NA|TRBV2|NA|TRBJ1-1
CPGCTEAFF
TGTCCCGGGTGTACTGAAGCTTTCTTT
>NA|TRBV9|TRBD1|TRBJ1-2
CASSFRTGLDGYTF
TGTGCCAGCAGCTTTAGGACAGGGCTGGATGGCTACACCTTC
>NA|TRBV9|TRBD1|TRBJ2-1
CASSVPRATGGIYNEQFF
TGTGCCAGCAGCGTACCGCGGGCGACAGGGGGCATCTACAATGAGCAGTTCTTC
>NA|TRBV5-1|NA|TRBJ2-5
CASSQMETQYF
TGCGCCAGCAGCCAAATGGAGACCCAGTACTTC
>NA|TRBV7-9|NA|TRBJ2-5
CASSLVAGTGETQYF
TGTGCCAGCAGCTTAGTAGCAGGGACGGGTGAGACCCAGTACTTC
>NA|TRBV11-2|TRBD1|TRBJ1-2
CASSQRGQGYGYTF
TGTGCCAGCAGCCAGAGGGGACAGGGGTATGGCTACACCTTC
>NA|TRBV18|NA|TRBJ2-5
CASSPRGGGQETQYF
TGTGCCAGCTCACCCCGGGGAGGGGGCCAAGAGACCCAGTACTTC
>NA|TRBV7-9|NA|TRBJ1-2
CASSFEAGYGYTF
TGTGCCAGCAGCTTCGAGGCAGGGTATGGCTACACCTTC